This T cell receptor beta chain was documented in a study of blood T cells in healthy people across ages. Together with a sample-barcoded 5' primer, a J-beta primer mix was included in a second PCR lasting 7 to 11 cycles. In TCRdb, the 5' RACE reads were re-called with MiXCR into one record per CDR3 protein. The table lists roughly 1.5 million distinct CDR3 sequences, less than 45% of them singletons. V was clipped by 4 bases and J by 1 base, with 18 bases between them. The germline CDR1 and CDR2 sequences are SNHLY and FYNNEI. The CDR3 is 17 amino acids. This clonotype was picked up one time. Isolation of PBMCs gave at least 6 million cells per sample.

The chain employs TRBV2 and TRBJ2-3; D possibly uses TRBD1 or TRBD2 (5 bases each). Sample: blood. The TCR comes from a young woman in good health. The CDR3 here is CASSGGLGGAGTDTQYF. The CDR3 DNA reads TGTGCCAGCAGTGGAGGGTTGGGTGGGGCCGGCACAGATACGCAGTATTTT.